Listed below are T cell receptor beta chains from one sample, sequenced in a study of vaccination and CD4 T cells after COVID-19. These receptors' targets are unknown. TCRdb processed the PCR reads anew with MiXCR; each CDR3 protein has one entry. The repertoire holds around 20,000 distinct CDR3 sequences, with over 20% as singletons. The specimen sequenced was cultured CD4+ T cells from blood. The receptors shown here come from a human donor with COVID-19. The CDR3 runs from the conserved cysteine through the conserved F or W. A D gene is named only where the DNA matches it firmly. The size of a clone is reported for some rows only, either as once, few or many, or as a class for expanded clones.

TRBJ1-2,TRBV23-1,few,TRBD1,CASSQSSDRENYGYTF,TGCGCCAGCAGTCAATCGTCGGACAGGGAGAACTATGGCTACACCTTC
TRBJ2-3,TRBV5-4,-,-,CASSAQGLADTQYF,TGTGCCAGCAGCGCTCAGGGGTTGGCAGATACGCAGTATTTT
TRBJ1-6,TRBV27,-,-,CASSSSGTWGNYNSPLHF,TGTGCCAGCAGTTCTTCCGGGACATGGGGTAACTATAATTCACCCCTCCACTTT
TRBJ1-1,TRBV11-3,few,-,CASSNSGTSIRSYHF,TGTGCCAGCAGCAATTCCGGGACATCGATTAGATCCTATCACTTT
TRBJ2-3,TRBV7-2,few,TRBD2,CASSRSLTRGGDTQYF,TGTGCCAGCAGCCGATCTCTCACGCGGGGGGGTGATACGCAGTATTTT
TRBJ1-2,TRBV12-3/TRBV12-4,-,-,CASSGRENYGYTF,TGTGCCAGCAGTGGGAGGGAGAACTATGGCTACACCTTC
TRBJ2-2,TRBV12-3/TRBV12-4,-,TRBD1,CASSKDRGFTGELFF,TGTGCCAGCAGCAAGGACAGGGGGTTCACCGGGGAGCTGTTTTTT
TRBJ1-1,TRBV20-1,few,-,CSATDTLGTEAFF,TGCAGTGCTACGGACACACTCGGCACTGAAGCTTTCTTT
TRBJ1-2,TRBV12-3/TRBV12-4,-,-,CASTRTGGYTF,TGTGCCAGCACGCGGACGGGGGGCTACACCTTC
TRBJ1-2,TRBV4-3,few,-,CASSRGTEYGYTF,TGCGCCAGCAGCCGGGGGACGGAATACGGCTACACCTTC
TRBJ1-2,TRBV6-5,few,-,CASSYGQPNYGYTF,TGTGCCAGCAGTTACGGACAGCCCAACTATGGCTACACCTTC
TRBJ1-6,TRBV6-1,few,-,CASIPDTRGGPLHF,TGTGCCAGCATCCCGGACACCCGGGGGGGGCCCCTCCACTTT
TRBJ1-2,TRBV6-1,-,-,CASSEPPERGYTF,TGTGCCAGCAGTGAACCGCCGGAGAGGGGCTACACCTTC
TRBJ1-6,TRBV10-1,-,-,CASSELGINSPLYF,TGCGCCAGCAGTGAATTGGGAATTAATTCACCCCTCTACTTT
TRBJ2-7,TRBV5-4,-,-,CASSLRNRVGEQYF,TGTGCCAGCAGCTTGCGAAACAGGGTAGGCGAGCAGTACTTC
TRBJ2-2,TRBV7-2,few,TRBD1,CASSLTGDYPNTGELFF,TGTGCCAGCAGCTTGACAGGGGATTACCCGAACACCGGGGAGCTGTTTTTT
TRBJ2-7,TRBV20-1,-,-,CSARPGTVNEQYF,TGCAGTGCTAGGCCCGGGACTGTAAACGAGCAGTACTTC
TRBJ1-2,TRBV6-1,-,-,CASSALRGSYGYTF,TGTGCCAGCAGTGCCCTCAGGGGAAGCTATGGCTACACCTTC
TRBJ1-5,TRBV19,-,-,CASSYLHRDTYQPQHF,TGTGCCAGTAGTTATCTCCACCGGGACACCTATCAGCCCCAGCATTTT
TRBJ2-1,TRBV11-3,-,-,CASSPLATSYNEQFF,TGTGCCAGCAGCCCCCTAGCGACCTCCTACAATGAGCAGTTCTTC
TRBJ1-3,TRBV7-2,-,-,CASSSDPGNTIYF,TGTGCCAGCAGCTCAGACCCAGGGAACACCATATATTTT
TRBJ1-1,TRBV20-1,-,TRBD1,CSAGQGAIMNTEAFF,TGCAGTGCTGGACAGGGGGCGATCATGAACACTGAAGCTTTCTTT
TRBJ2-5,TRBV20-1,few,-,CSASSQYF,TGCAGTGCGTCGAGCCAGTACTTC
TRBJ1-1,TRBV7-4,few,-,CASSVDWVAEAFF,TGTGCCAGCAGCGTAGATTGGGTGGCTGAAGCTTTCTTT
TRBJ2-7,TRBV6-2/TRBV6-3,-,-,CASTKRGSTYEQYF,TGTGCCAGCACCAAACGGGGAAGCACCTACGAGCAGTACTTC
TRBJ2-2,TRBV10-3,few,TRBD1,CAISKDRGHTGELFF,TGTGCCATCAGTAAGGACAGGGGTCACACCGGGGAGCTGTTTTTT
TRBJ2-7,TRBV5-4,-,-,CASSRREEYF,TGTGCCAGCAGCCGTCGAGAGGAGTACTTC
TRBJ1-3,TRBV11-1,few,-,CASRREPGNTIYF,TGTGCCAGCAGAAGGGAGCCTGGAAACACCATATATTTT
TRBJ2-3,TRBV7-2,few,-,CASSFLPESTDTQYF,TGTGCCAGCAGCTTCCTCCCTGAAAGCACAGATACGCAGTATTTT
TRBJ2-3,TRBV6-5,few,TRBD1,CASSYFPTGVTLDTQYF,TGTGCCAGCAGTTACTTCCCGACAGGGGTGACGTTGGATACGCAGTATTTT
TRBJ1-2,TRBV29-1,few,-,CSVDEGHNYGYTF,TGCAGCGTTGACGAGGGCCATAACTATGGCTACACCTTC
TRBJ2-3,TRBV7-2,-,TRBD2,CASSLPGLAGGRLADTQYF,TGTGCCAGCAGCTTACCAGGACTAGCGGGGGGGCGTCTGGCAGATACGCAGTATTTT
TRBJ1-5,TRBV12-3/TRBV12-4,few,-,CASSFREGAQPQHF,TGTGCCAGCAGTTTCCGAGAAGGAGCTCAGCCCCAGCATTTT
TRBJ2-6,TRBV20-1,-,TRBD2,CSARGGLAGGVGANVLTF,TGCAGTGCTAGAGGCGGACTAGCGGGGGGAGTTGGGGCCAACGTCCTGACTTTC
TRBJ2-6,TRBV19,-,-,CATHGGRGANVLTF,TGTGCCACCCACGGGGGGCGCGGGGCCAACGTCCTGACTTTC
TRBJ2-7,TRBV15,few,-,CATSQPGPQYF,TGTGCCACCAGCCAACCGGGGCCGCAGTACTTC
TRBJ1-6,TRBV11-2,few,-,CASSPPGYNSPLHF,TGTGCCAGCTCACCCCCAGGGTATAATTCACCCCTCCACTTT
TRBJ2-7,TRBV6-1,once,-,CASRGQMEYEQYF,TGTGCCAGCAGAGGACAGATGGAATACGAGCAGTACTTC
TRBJ2-2,TRBV19,few,TRBD1,CASSSHIVTGGTGELFF,TGTGCCAGTAGTTCGCACATCGTGACAGGGGGTACCGGGGAGCTGTTTTTT
TRBJ1-3,TRBV6-1,-,TRBD1,CASSRLTGKRNTIYF,TGTGCCAGCAGTCGACTGACAGGGAAGAGAAACACCATATATTTT
TRBJ2-3,TRBV19,-,-,CASSIGTASTDTQYF,TGTGCCAGTAGTATCGGGACGGCTAGCACAGATACGCAGTATTTT
TRBJ2-7,TRBV28,-,TRBD2,CASSSPGLAGASEQYF,TGTGCCAGCAGTTCACCCGGACTAGCGGGGGCGAGTGAGCAGTACTTC